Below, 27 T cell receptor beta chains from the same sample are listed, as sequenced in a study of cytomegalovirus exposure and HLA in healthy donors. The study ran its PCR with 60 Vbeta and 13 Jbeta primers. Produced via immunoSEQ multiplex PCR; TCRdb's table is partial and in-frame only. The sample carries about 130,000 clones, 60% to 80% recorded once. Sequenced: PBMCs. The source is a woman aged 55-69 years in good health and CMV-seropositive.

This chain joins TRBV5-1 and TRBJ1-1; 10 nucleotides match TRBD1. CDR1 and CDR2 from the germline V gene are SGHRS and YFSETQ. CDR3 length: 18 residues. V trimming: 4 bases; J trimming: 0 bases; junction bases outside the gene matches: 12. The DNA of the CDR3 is TGCGCCAGCAGCCTCTATCCCGGGACAGGGGAGCTGAACACTGAAGCTTTCTTT. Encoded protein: CASSLYPGTGELNTEAFF.

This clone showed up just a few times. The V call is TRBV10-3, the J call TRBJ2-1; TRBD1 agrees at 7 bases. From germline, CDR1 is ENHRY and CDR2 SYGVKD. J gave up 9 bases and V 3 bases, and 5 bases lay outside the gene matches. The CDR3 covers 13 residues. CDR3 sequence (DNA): TGTGCCATCAGTGATACAGGGGTGGCTGAGCAGTTCTTC. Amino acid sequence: CAISDTGVAEQFF.

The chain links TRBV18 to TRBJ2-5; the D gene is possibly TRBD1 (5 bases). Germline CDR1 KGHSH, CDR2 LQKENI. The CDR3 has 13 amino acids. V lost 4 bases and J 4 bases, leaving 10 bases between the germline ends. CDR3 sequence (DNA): TGTGCCAGCTCACTATCGACAGTAGAGACCCAGTACTTC. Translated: CASSLSTVETQYF.

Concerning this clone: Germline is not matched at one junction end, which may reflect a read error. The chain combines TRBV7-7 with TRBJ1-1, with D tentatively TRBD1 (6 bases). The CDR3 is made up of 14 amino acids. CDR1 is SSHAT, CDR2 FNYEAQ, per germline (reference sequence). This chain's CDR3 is CASSTDRRNTEAFF. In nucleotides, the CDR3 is TGTGCTAGCAGCACCGACAGGAGGAACACTGAAGCTTTCTTT.

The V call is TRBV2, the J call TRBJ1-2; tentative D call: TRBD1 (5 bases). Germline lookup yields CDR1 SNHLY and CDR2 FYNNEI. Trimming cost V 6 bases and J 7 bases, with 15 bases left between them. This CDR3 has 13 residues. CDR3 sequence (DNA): TGTGCCAGCAGCGGGGCCGGGGGGGGTGGCTACACCTTC. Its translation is CASSGAGGGGYTF.

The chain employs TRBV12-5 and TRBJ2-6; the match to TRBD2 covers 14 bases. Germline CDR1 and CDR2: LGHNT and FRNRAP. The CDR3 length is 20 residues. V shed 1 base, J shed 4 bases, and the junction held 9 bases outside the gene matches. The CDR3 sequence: CASGLAPTSGGAGGANVLTF. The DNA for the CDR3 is TGTGCTAGTGGTTTGGCCCCGACTAGCGGGGGGGCAGGAGGGGCCAACGTCCTGACTTTC.

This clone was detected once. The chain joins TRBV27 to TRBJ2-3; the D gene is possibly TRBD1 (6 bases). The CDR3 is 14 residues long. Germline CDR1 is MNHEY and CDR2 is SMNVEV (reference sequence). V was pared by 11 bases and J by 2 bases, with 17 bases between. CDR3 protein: CASRLGHYTDTQYF. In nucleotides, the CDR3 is TGTGCCTCAAGGCTGGGACACTACACAGATACGCAGTATTTT.

The CDR3 sequence: CASSIRLDTQYF. CDR3 coding DNA: TGTGCCAGCAGTATCCGGTTAGATACGCAGTATTTT. This chain links TRBV28 with TRBJ2-3; D gene uncertain. CDR3 size: 12 residues. Per the germline V gene, CDR1 is MDHEN and CDR2 is SYDVKM. Deletions cut 5 bases from V and 5 bases from J, with 8 bases between. Variable domain in full (rest from reference TRBV28 and TRBJ2-3): DVKVTQSSRYLVKRTGEKVFLECVQDMDHENMFWYRQDPGLGLRLIYFSYDVKMKEKGDIPEGYSVSREKKERFSLILESASTNQTSMYLCASSIRLDTQYFGPGTRLTVL.

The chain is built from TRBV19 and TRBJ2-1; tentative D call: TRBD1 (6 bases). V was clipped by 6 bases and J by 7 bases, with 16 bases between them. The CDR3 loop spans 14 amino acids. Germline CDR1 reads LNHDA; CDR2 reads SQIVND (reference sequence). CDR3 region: CASRLQGKGNEQFF. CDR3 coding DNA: TGTGCCAGTAGGCTTCAGGGGAAGGGAAATGAGCAGTTCTTC.

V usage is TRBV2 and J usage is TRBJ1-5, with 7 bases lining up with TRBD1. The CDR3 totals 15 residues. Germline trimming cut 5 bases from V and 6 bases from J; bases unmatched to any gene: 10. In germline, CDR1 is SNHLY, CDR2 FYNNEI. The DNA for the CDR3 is TGTGCCAGCAGTCCCGGGACAGTCGGGGTTCAGCCCCAGCATTTT. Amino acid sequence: CASSPGTVGVQPQHF.

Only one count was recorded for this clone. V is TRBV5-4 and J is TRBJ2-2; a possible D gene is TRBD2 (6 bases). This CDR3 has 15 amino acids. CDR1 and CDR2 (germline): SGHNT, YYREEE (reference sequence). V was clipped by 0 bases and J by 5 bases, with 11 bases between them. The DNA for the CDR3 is TGTGCCAGCAGCTTGGCCAGGGCGGGAACCGGGGAGCTGTTTTTT. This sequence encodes CASSLARAGTGELFF.

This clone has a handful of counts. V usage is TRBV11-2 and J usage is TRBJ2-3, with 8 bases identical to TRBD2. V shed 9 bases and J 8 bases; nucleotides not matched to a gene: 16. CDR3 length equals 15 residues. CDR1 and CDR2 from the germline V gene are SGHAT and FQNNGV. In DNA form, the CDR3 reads TGTGCCAGTCACCGCGGTAGCGGGGTAGGGGCTACGCAGTATTTT. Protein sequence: CASHRGSGVGATQYF.

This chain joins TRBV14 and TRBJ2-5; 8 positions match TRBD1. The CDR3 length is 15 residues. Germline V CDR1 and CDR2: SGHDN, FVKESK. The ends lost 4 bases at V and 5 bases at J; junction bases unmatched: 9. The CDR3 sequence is CASSPGQGWRETQYF. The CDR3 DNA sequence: TGTGCCAGCAGCCCTGGACAGGGATGGAGGGAGACCCAGTACTTC.

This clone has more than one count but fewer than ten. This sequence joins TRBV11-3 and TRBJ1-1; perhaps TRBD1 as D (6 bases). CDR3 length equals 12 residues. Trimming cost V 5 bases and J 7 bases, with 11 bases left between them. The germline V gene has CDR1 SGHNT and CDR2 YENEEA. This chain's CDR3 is CASSEGGGEAFF. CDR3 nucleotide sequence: TGTGCCAGCAGCGAGGGGGGGGGTGAAGCTTTCTTT.

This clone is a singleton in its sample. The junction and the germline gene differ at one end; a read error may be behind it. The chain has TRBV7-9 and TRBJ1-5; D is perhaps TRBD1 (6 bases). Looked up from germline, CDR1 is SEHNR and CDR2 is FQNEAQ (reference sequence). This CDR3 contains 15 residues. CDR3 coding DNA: TGTTCCAGCGGGTTCGAGGGGGTTAGCAATCAGCCCCAGCATTTT. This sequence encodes CSSGFEGVSNQPQHF.

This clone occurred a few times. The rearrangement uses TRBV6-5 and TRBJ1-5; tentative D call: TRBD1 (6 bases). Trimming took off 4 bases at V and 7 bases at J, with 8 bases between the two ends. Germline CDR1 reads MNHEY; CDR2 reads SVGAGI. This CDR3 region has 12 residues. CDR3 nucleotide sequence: TGTGCCAGCAGTTCTCAGGGGCAGCCCCAGCATTTT. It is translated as CASSSQGQPQHF.

This CDR3 is CASSLSGRDNYEQYF. The DNA of the CDR3 is TGCGCCAGCAGCCTGAGCGGTCGGGACAACTACGAGCAGTACTTC. This chain connects TRBV4-1 to TRBJ2-7; perhaps TRBD1 as D (6 bases). In germline, CDR1 is MGHRA, CDR2 YSYEKL. This CDR3 is 15 amino acids long. Trimming pared 4 bases from V and 3 bases from J, leaving 16 bases between.

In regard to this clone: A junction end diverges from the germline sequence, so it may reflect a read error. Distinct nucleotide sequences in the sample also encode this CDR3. CDR3 sequence (DNA): TGCGCCAGCAGCTTTCCGGACAGAAATGAAAAACTGTTTTTT. Protein product: CASSFPDRNEKLFF. The rearrangement joins TRBV5-4 to TRBJ1-4; weak D call: TRBD1 (6 bases). Germline V CDR1 and CDR2: SGHNT, YYREEE (reference sequence). The CDR3 has 14 residues.

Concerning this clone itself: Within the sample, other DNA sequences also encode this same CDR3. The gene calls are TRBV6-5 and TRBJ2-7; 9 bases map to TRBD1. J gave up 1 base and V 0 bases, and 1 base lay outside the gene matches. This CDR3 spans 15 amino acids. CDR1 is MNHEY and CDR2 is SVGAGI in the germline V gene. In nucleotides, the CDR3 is TGTGCCAGCAGTTACTCCGGGACAGGGTCCTACGAGCAGTACTTC. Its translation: CASSYSGTGSYEQYF.

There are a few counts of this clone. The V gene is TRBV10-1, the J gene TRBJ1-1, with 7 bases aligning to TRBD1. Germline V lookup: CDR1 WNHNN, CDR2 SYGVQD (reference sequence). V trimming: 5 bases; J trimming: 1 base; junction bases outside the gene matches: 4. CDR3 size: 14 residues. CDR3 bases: TGCGCCAGCAGTTCGACAGGGCAGAACACTGAAGCTTTCTTT. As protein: CASSSTGQNTEAFF.

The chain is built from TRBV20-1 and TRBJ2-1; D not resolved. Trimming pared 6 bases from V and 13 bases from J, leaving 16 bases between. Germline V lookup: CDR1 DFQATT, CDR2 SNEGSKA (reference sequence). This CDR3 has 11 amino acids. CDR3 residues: CSARPFPLQFF. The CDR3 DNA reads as TGCAGTGCCCGACCGTTTCCACTACAGTTCTTC.

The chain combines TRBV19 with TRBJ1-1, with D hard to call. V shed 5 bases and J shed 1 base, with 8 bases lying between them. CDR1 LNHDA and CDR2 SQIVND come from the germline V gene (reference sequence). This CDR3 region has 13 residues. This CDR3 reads CASSPTRNTEAFF. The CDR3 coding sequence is TGTGCCAGTAGTCCTACCCGGAACACTGAAGCTTTCTTT. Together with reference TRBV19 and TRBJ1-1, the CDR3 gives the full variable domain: DGGITQSPKYLFRKEGQNVTLSCEQNLNHDAMYWYRQDPGQGLRLIYYSQIVNDFQKGDIAEGYSVSREKKESFPLTVTSAQKNPTAFYLCASSPTRNTEAFFGQGTRLTVV.

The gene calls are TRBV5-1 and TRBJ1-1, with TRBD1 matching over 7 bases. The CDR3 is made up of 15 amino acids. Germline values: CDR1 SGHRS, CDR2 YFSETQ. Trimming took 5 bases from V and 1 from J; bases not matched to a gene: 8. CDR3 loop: CASRLYRDRNTEAFF. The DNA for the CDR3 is TGCGCCAGCAGATTGTACCGGGACAGGAACACTGAAGCTTTCTTT.

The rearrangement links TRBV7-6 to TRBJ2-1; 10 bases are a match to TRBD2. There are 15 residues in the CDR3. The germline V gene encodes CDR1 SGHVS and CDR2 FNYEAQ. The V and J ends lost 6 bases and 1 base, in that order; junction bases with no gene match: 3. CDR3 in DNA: TGTGCCAGCAGAAGCGGGGGGGCTTCCTACAATGAGCAGTTCTTC. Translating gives CASRSGGASYNEQFF.

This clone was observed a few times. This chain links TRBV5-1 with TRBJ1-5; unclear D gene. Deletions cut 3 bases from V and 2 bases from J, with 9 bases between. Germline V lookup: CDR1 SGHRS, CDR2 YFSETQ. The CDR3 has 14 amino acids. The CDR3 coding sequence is TGCGCCAGCAGCTCCGGGTCGGGCAATCAGCCCCAGCATTTT. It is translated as CASSSGSGNQPQHF. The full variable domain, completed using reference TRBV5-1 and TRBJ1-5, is KAGVTQTPRYLIKTRGQQVTLSCSPISGHRSVSWYQQTPGQGLQFLFEYFSETQRNKGNFPGRFSGRQFSNSRSEMNVSTLELGDSALYLCASSSGSGNQPQHFGDGTRLSIL.

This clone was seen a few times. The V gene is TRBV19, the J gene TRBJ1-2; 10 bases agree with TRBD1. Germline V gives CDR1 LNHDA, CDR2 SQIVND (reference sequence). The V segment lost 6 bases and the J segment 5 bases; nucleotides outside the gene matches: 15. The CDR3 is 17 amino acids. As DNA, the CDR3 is TGTGCCAGTAGGGGGTTGGGACAGGGGCCCCTCCAGTATGGCTACACCTTC. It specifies CASRGLGQGPLQYGYTF.

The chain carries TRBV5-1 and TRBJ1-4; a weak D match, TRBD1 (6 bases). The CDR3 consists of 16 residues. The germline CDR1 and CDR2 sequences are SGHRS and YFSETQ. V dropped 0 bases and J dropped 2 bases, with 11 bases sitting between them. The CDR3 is CASSLGGPGTNEKLFF. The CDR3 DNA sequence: TGCGCCAGCAGCTTGGGGGGGCCGGGCACTAATGAAAAACTGTTTTTT.